This T cell receptor beta chain derives from a study of cytomegalovirus exposure and HLA in healthy donors. At the level of the study: A preliminary data release comprised tens of millions of unique TCRs obtained from HLA-typed donors. Study results and limitations: Further analysis was carried out later, and it showed several of the most significant clusters appearing linked to common viral pathogens.

Donors consisted of healthy bone marrow donors. V lost 5 bases and J lost 5, with 12 bases in between. The CDR3 length is 13 residues. The germline V gene encodes CDR1 SGHNT and CDR2 YENEEA. Of note for this clone: Its antigen is unknown.

In the PCR, 60 Vbeta and 13 Jbeta primers were used. The repertoire was sequenced with immunoSEQ multiplex PCR; TCRdb's copy has only in-frame clones and lacks some. Of approximately 160,000 clones listed, around 68% are singletons. The source is a man aged 50 to 59 in good health and CMV-seronegative. The V gene is TRBV11-3, the J gene TRBJ1-1; no firm D call. Sequences were obtained from PBMCs. The CDR3 sequence: CASSLMPETEAFF. The CDR3 DNA sequence: TGTGCCAGCAGCCTAATGCCTGAGACTGAAGCTTTCTTT.